This TCR beta chain was found in a study of cytomegalovirus exposure and HLA in healthy donors (dated by TCRdb to between 2016 and 2019). Describing the broader study: An earlier analysis of roughly 630 of the donors reported more than 250 Gb of sequence data and 120 million or so unique TCR beta sequences from some 180 million T cells. Roughly 5 DR-DQ haplotypes were handled as single units for association and clustering, since linkage in the cohort was strong. A later analysis re-examined previously published TCR beta repertoires from more than 550 donors and added high-resolution HLA genotyping to investigate patterns of TCR occurrence. Rather than drawing on any new phenotypic data, the later analysis identified candidate immune exposures from TCR beta sequences and the way those sequences occurred across donors. The study aimed to test whether cataloging public T cell receptors could reveal signatures of past pathogen exposure. Both class I and class II loci were covered by HLA typing, at four-digit resolution. Among over 350 genotyped donors of the cohort, an average of 235,054 unique TCR beta nucleotide sequences were sequenced per donor, roughly 18% of them non-productive. Genome-wide SNP genotypes for about three fifths of the roughly 670 donors were used in a later genetic analysis, which treated that subset as a discovery cohort. The number of donors typed differed by locus, with about 629-640 for A, B, C, DRB1 and DQB1, over 500 for DQA1, 600 to 610 for DPA1, and under 490 for DPB1. The study combined high-throughput TCR immunosequencing, statistical association of individual TCRs with disease status, and machine learning to predict cytomegalovirus infection status. Every repertoire in the discovery cohort had been generated on one and the same sequencing platform. Donor age, sex, ethnicity and CMV serostatus were compiled together with the repertoire data. An early release covering approximately 600 HLA-typed donors comprised roughly 300 gigabases of sequencing data and around 80 million unique TCR sequences. A separate validation cohort of approximately 120 different subjects was used in addition to the approximately 700-subject first cohort. An earlier analysis of approximately 640 of the donors applied high-throughput TCR beta sequencing to assess whether each TCR beta V gene segment acted as functional or pseudogenic. Using immunosequencing, the study profiled T cell repertoires from roughly 650 subjects and related those repertoires to cytomegalovirus serostatus. The genetic ancestry cluster associated with self-reported Caucasian donors included 70% to 85% of the 398 genotyped donors.

The research as a whole found: Because counts were too low, roughly 18 rarely observed V segments, including chromosome 9 orphons, were left out of the earlier analysis of 500 to 650 of the donors. Only TCR beta chains were sequenced in this cohort, and the absence of alpha or paired-chain data limited detectable features. Cytomegalovirus status was reported to be diagnosed by the classifier with high specificity and sensitivity in both the original and validation cohorts. Compared with the roughly 600-donor mean, donors in an Asian-associated ancestry cluster had fewer N-insertions in productive TCRs, according to a later genetic analysis. In a later analysis, HLA-associated TCR beta chains showed more clonal expansion and lower generation probabilities than non-associated chains that were equally common. An earlier analysis of around 600 of the donors showed that most TCR beta V segments appeared in productive rearrangements either about 87% or about 30% of the time, which broadly matched IMGT annotations. A later analysis associated about 17,000 TCR beta sequences with specific HLA alleles at a false discovery rate of 0.05. The authors suggested that the approach could potentially be generalized to other disease states and immunological phenotypes. Assigning TCR associations to individual alleles was difficult when HLA alleles, especially DR and DQ, strongly co-occurred. A later analysis found that most CMV-associated TCR beta chains appeared HLA-restricted, with HLA associations seemingly driven largely by CMV exposure. A cluster of highly shared sequence variants was judged likely to be a technical artifact of the sequencing pipeline. Most TCR sequences were observed very rarely across donors, whereas some public TCRs were present in many individuals. Because some donors lacked HLA typing at each locus, the association tests relied only on the typed subset. A few of the identified cytomegalovirus-associated TCR beta chains were confirmed in vitro to be specific for cytomegalovirus antigens. A later analysis reported that several top co-occurrence clusters appeared linked to parvovirus B19, influenza, CMV and Epstein-Barr virus. For the cohort, immune exposure information was limited to CMV serostatus. Correlated functional status among segregating V segments might be attributable to linkage disequilibrium, but an unknown experimental factor could not be ruled out. A later analysis found that TCR association rates varied across HLA loci, with DRB1 alleles showing the most associated TCRs and HLA-C alleles the fewest. The study gave a list of some 150 TCR beta chains associated with cytomegalovirus. Presence/absence analyses assumed roughly uniform sequencing depth across donors, an assumption that may not hold. A later genetic analysis associated a missense DCLRE1C variant with V-gene and J-gene trimming of TCR beta chains, and an independent cohort replicated the association. A further reported finding was that TCR beta sequences accurately predicted the HLA-A and HLA-B alleles for most subjects in the first cohort.

The cohort was made up of about 670 healthy bone marrow donors. Cohort members were all nominally healthy when sampled, although unrecorded immune exposures were likely present. The donor was CMV seropositive and was included in the group of some 290 seropositive cohort members. Every donor gave a peripheral blood sample, and the peripheral blood mononuclear cells from that sample were used for TCR beta sequencing. The Qiagen DNeasy Blood Extraction Kit was used to extract genomic DNA from the blood cell samples. Concerning this clone: The antigen it recognizes is unknown. One base away there is no much larger clone; base qualities are not given.

The library was generated by the immunoSEQ multiplex PCR assay. The multiplex PCR relied on a mix of 60 forward primers for TCR Vbeta segments and 13 reverse primers for TCR Jbeta segments. Amplification of the CDR3 region of rearranged TCR beta genes was performed with a multiplex PCR assay on genomic DNA. On the Illumina HiSeq System, the amplified TCR beta libraries were sequenced as 87-base-pair reads. Turning to the authors' computational methods: A later analysis tallied about 77 million unique TCR beta chains across the 666 repertoires, and about 12 million of those chains were shared by two or more donors. Raw reads were error-corrected and collapsed into unique sequences by a nearest-neighbor algorithm in which closely related sequences were merged to remove PCR and sequencing errors. V, D and J gene segments were assigned by aligning CDR3 sequences to IMGT reference sequences. For a sequence to be retained, a match of at least six nucleotides to both a V gene segment and a J gene segment was required. A rearrangement counted as productive if the CDR3 had no stop codons and remained in frame with V and J, and every other rearrangement counted as non-productive. CDR3 was defined by IMGT convention, running from the second conserved V-encoded cysteine to the conserved J-encoded phenylalanine. In an earlier analysis of just under 600 of the donors, sequences lacking an unambiguous match to a single V gene segment were excluded. In an earlier analysis of several hundred of the donors, V segments were called functional above 56.7% productive rearrangements and were called segregating when the between-donor standard deviation exceeded 5%. A statistical classification framework was built to diagnose cytomegalovirus status from the catalog of TCR beta chain sequences. A later analysis assigned V and J genes by comparing TCR nucleotide sequences with IMGT/GENE-DB human TR gene sequences. Using the TCRdist pipeline, a later analysis assigned CDR3 sequences along with most-parsimonious VDJ recombination scenarios. A later analysis defined each TCR beta chain by its CDR3 amino acid sequence plus V-gene family, and excluded reads lacking a unique V-gene family. A later analysis removed several hundred highly shared, low-generation-probability nucleotide sequences to deal with suspected cross-contamination and a sequencing artifact. A later analysis calculated a clonal expansion index for each public chain from normalized within-repertoire ranks of inferred template counts. In a later analysis, generation probabilities were computed using a VDJ recombination model fitted to out-of-frame rearrangements, and the results were checked against IGoR. Hypergeometric tests were used in a later analysis to score TCR-TCR, TCR-HLA and TCR-CMV co-occurrence, with a repertoire-size bias correction applied to the TCR pairs. False discovery rates were estimated in a later analysis by permuting HLA or CMV assignments 20 times. In a later analysis, co-occurring TCRs were grouped using DBSCAN, with TCRdist sequence similarity added in when clustering inside HLA-allele-positive subsets. Repertoires with fewer than 30,000 or more than 120,000 public chains, plus five repertoires with anomalous nucleotide sharing, were excluded from co-occurrence clustering. TCRdb re-hosts the immuneACCESS table, in-frame sequences only. Its copies lack some clones; in the studies checked, an unresolved V gene accounts for under half of them, and the cause for the rest is not known. V and J calls and clone size come straight from that table; D and trimming were deduced from the DNA. Counted in this sample were fewer than 90,000 clones; about 85% of them appeared once. Of the sample, roughly 15% falls within the top ten clones.

Sequencing input: PBMCs. This sequence was found in a woman between 40 and 55 years old in good health and CMV-seropositive.

The nucleotides read TGTGCCAGCAGTTTTGGACAGGGTGAGTCCTACGAGCAGTACTTC. Translation gives CASSFGQGESYEQYF. The sequence links TRBV28 to TRBJ2-7, with 8 bases matching TRBD1. Germline trimming amounts to 3 bases on V and 1 base on J, with 5 as the count of junction bases outside the gene matches. From the cysteine through the phenylalanine, the CDR3 covers 15 amino acids. Here the CDR3 DNA is all that survives: 45 bases in frame from base 1. Taken from the germline V gene, the CDR1 and CDR2 loops are MDHEN and SYDVKM.